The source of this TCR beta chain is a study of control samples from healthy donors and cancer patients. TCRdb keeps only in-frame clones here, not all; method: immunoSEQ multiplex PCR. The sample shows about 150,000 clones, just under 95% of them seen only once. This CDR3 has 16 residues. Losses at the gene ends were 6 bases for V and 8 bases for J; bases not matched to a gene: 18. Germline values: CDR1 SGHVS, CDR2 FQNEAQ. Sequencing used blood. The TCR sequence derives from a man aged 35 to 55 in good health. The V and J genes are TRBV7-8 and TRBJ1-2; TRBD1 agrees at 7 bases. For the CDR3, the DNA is TGTGCCAGCAGTCACAATCGAGGGGGCCGCGGGGGCGGCTACACCTTC. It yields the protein CASSHNRGGRGGGYTF.